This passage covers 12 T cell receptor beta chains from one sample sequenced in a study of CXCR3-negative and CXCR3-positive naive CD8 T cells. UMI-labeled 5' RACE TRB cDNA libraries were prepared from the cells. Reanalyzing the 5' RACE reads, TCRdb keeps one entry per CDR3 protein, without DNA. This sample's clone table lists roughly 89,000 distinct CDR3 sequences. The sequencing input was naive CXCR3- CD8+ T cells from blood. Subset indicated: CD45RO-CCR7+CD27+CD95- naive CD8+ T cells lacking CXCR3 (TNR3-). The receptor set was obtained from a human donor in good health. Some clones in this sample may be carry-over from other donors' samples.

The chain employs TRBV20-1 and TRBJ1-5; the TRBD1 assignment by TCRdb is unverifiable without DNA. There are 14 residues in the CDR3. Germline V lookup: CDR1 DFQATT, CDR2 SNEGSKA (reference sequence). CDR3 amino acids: CSASDRGDVQPQHF.

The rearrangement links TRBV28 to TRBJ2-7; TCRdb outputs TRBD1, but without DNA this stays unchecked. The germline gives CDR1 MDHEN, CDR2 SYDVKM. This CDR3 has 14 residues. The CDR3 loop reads CASSFFRRAYEQYF.

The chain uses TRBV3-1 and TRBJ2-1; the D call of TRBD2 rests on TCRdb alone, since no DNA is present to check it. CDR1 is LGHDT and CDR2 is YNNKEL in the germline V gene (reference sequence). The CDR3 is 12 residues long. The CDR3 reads CASSHLRGGPFF.

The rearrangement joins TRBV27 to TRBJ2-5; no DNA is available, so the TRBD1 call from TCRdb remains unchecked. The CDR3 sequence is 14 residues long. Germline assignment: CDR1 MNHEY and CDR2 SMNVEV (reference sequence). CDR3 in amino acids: CASSFLTAIHSLYF.

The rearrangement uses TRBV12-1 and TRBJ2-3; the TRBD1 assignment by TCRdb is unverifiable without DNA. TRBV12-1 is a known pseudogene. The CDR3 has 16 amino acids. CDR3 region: CASSFRPRESTDTQYF.

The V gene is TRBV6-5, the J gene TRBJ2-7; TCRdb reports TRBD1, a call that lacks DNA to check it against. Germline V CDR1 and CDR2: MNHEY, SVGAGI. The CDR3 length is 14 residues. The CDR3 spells CASSYGGQVGEQYF.

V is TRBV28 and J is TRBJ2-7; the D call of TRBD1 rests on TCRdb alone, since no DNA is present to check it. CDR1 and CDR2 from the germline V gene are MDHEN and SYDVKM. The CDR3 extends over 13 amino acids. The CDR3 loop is CASRNLQGYEQYF.

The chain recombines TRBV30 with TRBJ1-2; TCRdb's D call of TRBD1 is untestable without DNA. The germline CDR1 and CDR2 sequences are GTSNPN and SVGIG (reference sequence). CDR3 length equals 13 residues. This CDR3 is CAWTPNGGNGYTF. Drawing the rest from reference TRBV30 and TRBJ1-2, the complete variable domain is SQTIHQWPATLVQPVGSPLSLECTVEGTSNPNLYWYRQAAGRGLQLLFYSVGIGQISSEVPQNLSASRPQDRQFILSSKKLLLSDSGFYLCAWTPNGGNGYTFGSGTRLTVV.

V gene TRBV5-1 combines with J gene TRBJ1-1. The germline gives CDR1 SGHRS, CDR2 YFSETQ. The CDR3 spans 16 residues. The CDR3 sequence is CASSSHGVGMDTEAFF.

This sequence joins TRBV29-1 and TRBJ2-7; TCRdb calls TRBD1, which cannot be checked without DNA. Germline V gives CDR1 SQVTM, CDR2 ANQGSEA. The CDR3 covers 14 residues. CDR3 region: CSVTRTGAQAEQYF.

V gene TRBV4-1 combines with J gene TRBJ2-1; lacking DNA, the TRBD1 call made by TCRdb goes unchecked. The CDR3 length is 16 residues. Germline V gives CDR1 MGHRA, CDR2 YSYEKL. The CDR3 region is CASSRDPRTGRDEQFF.

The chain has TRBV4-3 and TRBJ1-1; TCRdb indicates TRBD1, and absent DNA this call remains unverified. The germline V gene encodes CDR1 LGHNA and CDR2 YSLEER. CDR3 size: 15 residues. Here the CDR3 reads CASSQDRGAGSEAFF.